This T cell receptor beta chain was recovered during a study of blood T cell repertoires in COVID-19. Study-wide context: Donors in the United States, Italy and Spain gave samples during acute or convalescent COVID-19. Nucleic acid was either cDNA or gDNA, and it came from T cells, B-cell-depleted T cells, or PBMCs.

The CDR3 extends over 13 amino acids. Per the germline V gene, CDR1 is SGHTA and CDR2 is FQGTGA. V was clipped by 6 bases and J by 1 base, with 9 bases between them. Original methodology: It was from reference gene primer amplification that nucleated cell counts were estimated. Assay used: immunoSEQ multiplex PCR; TCRdb lists only in-frame clones, some missing. Clonal size and the V and J genes are those of that table, whereas D and trimming came from the DNA. The sample carries approximately 75,000 clones, roughly 90% recorded once. This chain uses TRBV7-3 with TRBJ1-1; a possible D gene is TRBD1 (5 bases). Sequencing was carried out using peripheral blood. This clonotype originated in a man aged 45-60 years with acute or convalescent COVID-19. CDR3 nucleotide sequence: TGTGCCAGCAGGGCGGGGACGAACACTGAAGCTTTCTTT. Translating it yields CASRAGTNTEAFF.